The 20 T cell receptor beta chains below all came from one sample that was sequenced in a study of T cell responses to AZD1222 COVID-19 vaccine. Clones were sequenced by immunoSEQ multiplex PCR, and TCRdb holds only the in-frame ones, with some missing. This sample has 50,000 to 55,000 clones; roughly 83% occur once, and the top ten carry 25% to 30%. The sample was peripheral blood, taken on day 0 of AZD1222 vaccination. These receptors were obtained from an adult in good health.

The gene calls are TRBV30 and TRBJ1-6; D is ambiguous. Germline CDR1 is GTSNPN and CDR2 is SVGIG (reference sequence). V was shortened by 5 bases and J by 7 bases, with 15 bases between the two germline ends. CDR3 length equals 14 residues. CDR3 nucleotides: TGTGCCTGGGACGGAGGGTACGGCAATTCACCCCTCCACTTT. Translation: CAWDGGYGNSPLHF.

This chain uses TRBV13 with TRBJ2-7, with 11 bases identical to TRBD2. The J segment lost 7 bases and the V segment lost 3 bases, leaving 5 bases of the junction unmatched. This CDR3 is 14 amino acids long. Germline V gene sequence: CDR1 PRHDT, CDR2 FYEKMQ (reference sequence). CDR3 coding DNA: TGTGCCAGCAGCTTTAGCGGGAGGGCCCGAGAGCAGTACTTC. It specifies CASSFSGRAREQYF. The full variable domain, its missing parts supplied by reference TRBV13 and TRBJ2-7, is AAGVIQSPRHLIKEKRETATLKCYPIPRHDTVYWYQQGPGQDPQFLISFYEKMQSDKGSIPDRFSAQQFSDYHSELNMSSLELGDSALYFCASSFSGRAREQYFGPGTRLTVT.

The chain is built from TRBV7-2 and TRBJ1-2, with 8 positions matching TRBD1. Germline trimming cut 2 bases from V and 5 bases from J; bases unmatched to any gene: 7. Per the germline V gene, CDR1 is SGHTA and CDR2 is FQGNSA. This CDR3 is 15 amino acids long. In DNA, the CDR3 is TGTGCCAGCAGCTTACAGGGGGCGGATCTGTATGGCTACACCTTC. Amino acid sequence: CASSLQGADLYGYTF.

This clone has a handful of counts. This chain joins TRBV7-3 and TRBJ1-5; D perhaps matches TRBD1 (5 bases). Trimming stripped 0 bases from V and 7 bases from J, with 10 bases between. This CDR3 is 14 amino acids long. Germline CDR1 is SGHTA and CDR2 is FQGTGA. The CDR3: CASSLTRVGQPQHF. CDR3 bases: TGTGCCAGCAGCTTAACCAGGGTTGGACAGCCCCAGCATTTT.

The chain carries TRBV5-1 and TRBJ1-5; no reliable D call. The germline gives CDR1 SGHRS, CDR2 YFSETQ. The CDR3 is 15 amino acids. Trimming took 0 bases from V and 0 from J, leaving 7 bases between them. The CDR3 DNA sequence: TGCGCCAGCAGCTTGGACAGCCTTAGCAATCAGCCCCAGCATTTT. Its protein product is CASSLDSLSNQPQHF.

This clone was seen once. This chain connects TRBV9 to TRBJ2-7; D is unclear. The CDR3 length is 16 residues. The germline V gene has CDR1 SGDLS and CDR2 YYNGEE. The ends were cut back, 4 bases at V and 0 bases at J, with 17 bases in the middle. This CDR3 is CASSPSAGESSYEQYF. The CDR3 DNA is TGTGCCAGCAGCCCTAGTGCTGGGGAATCCTCCTACGAGCAGTACTTC.

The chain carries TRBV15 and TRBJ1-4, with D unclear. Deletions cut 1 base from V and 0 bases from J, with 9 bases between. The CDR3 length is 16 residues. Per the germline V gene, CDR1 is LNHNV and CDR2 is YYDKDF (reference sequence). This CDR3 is CATSRGRAATNEKLFF. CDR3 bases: TGTGCCACCAGCAGAGGGCGCGCTGCAACTAATGAAAAACTGTTTTTT.

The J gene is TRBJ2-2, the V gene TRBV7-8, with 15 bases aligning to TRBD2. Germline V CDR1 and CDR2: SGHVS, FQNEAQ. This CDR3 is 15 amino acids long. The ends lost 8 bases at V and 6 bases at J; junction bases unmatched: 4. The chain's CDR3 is CASGTSGRRAGELFF. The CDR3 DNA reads TGTGCCAGCGGGACTAGCGGGAGGCGGGCCGGGGAGCTGTTTTTT.

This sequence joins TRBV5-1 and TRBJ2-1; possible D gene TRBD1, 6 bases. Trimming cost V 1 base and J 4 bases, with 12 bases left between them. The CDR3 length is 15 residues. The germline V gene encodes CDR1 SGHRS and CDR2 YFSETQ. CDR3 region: CASSLNAGDYNEQFF. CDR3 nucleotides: TGCGCCAGCAGCTTGAATGCAGGGGATTACAATGAGCAGTTCTTC.

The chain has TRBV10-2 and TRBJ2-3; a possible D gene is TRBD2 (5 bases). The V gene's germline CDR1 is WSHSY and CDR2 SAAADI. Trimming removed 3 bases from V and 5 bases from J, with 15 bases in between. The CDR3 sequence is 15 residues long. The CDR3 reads CASSDRGPVEDTQYF. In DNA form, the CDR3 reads TGCGCCAGCAGTGATCGGGGTCCGGTGGAAGATACGCAGTATTTT.

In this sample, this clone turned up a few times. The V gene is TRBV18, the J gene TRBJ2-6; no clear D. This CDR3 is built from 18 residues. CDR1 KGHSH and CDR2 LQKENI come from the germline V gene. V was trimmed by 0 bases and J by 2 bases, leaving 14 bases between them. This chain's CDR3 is CASSPPGIPKPGANVLTF. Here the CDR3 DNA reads TGTGCCAGCTCACCACCGGGTATACCAAAACCTGGGGCCAACGTCCTGACTTTC.

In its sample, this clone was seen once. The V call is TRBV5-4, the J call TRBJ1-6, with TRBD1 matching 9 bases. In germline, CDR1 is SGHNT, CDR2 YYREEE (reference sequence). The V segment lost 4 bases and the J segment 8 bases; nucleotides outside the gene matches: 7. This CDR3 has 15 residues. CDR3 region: CASSPRTGEYSPLHF. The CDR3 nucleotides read TGTGCCAGCAGCCCCCGGACAGGGGAATATTCACCCCTCCACTTT.

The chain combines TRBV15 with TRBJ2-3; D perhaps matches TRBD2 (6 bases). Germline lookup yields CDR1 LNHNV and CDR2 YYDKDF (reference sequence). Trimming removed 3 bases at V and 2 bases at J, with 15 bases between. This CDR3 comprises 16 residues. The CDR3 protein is CATSSESAGYTDTQYF. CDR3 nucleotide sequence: TGTGCCACCAGCAGTGAGAGCGCGGGGTACACAGATACGCAGTATTTT.

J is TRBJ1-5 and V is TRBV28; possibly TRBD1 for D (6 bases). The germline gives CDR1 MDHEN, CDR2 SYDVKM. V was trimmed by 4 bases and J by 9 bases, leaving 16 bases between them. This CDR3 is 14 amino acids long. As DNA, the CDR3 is TGTGCCAGCAGTTCTCCCCTCCTGACAGGGCCCCAGCATTTT. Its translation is CASSSPLLTGPQHF.

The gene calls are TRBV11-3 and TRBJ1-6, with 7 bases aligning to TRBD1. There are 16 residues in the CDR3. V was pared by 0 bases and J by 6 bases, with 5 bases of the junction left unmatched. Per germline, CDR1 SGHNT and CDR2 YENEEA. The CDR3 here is CASSLEQGQLNSPLHF. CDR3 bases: TGTGCCAGCAGCTTAGAACAGGGACAGCTTAATTCACCCCTCCACTTT. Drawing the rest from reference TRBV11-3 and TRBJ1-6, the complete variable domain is EAGVVQSPRYKIIEKKQPVAFWCNPISGHNTLYWYLQNLGQGPELLIRYENEEAVDDSQLPKDRFSAERLKGVDSTLKIQPAELGDSAVYLCASSLEQGQLNSPLHFGNGTRLTVT.

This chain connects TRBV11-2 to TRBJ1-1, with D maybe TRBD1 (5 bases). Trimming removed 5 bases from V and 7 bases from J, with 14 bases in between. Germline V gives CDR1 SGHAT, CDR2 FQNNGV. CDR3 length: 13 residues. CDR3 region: CASSNPSGVEAFF. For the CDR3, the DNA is TGTGCCAGCAGCAATCCTTCGGGGGTTGAAGCTTTCTTT.

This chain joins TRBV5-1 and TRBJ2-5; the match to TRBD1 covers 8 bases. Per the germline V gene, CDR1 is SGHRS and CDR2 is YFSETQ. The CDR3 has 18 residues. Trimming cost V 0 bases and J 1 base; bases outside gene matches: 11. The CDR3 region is CASSLAVMGQVTQETQYF. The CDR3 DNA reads TGCGCCAGCAGCTTGGCCGTAATGGGACAGGTAACCCAAGAGACCCAGTACTTC. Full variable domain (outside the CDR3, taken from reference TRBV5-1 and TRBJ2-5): KAGVTQTPRYLIKTRGQQVTLSCSPISGHRSVSWYQQTPGQGLQFLFEYFSETQRNKGNFPGRFSGRQFSNSRSEMNVSTLELGDSALYLCASSLAVMGQVTQETQYFGPGTRLLVL.

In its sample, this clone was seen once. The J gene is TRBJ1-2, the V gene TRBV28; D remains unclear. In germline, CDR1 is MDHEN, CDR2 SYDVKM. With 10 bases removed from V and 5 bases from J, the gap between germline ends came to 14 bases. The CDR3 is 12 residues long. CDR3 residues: CATTTELYGYTF. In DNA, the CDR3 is TGTGCCACGACGACGGAGTTGTATGGCTACACCTTC.

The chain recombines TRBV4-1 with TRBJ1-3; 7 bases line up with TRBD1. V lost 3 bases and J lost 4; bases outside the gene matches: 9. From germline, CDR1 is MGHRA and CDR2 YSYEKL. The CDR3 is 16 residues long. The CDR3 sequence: CASSQAGTVFGNTIYF. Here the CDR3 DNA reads TGCGCCAGCAGCCAGGCCGGGACAGTTTTCGGAAACACCATATATTTT.

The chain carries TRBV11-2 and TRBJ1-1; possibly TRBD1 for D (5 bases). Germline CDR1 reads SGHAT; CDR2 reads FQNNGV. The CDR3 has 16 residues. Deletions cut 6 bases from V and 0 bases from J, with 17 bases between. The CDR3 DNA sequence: TGTGCCAGCAGAACCGGGGGGGGACTCCTGAACACTGAAGCTTTCTTT. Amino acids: CASRTGGGLLNTEAFF.